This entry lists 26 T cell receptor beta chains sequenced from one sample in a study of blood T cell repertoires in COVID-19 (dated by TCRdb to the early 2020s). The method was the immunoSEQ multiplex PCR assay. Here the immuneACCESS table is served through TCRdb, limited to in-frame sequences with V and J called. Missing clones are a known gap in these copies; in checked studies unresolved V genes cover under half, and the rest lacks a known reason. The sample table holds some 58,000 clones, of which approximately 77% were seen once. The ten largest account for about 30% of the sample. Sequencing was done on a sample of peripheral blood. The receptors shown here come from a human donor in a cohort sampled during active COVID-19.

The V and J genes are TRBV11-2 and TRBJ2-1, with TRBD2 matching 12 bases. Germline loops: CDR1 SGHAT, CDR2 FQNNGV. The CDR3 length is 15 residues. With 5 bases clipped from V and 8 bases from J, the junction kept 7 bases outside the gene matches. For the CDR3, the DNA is TGTGCCAGCAGCCTAGGACTAGCGGGGTTCGATGAGCAGTTCTTC. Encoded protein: CASSLGLAGFDEQFF.

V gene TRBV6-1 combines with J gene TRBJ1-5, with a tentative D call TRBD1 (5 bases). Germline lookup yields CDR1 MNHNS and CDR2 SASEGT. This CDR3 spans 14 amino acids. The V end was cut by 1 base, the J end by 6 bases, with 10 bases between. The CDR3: CASSEVRASQPQHF. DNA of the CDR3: TGTGCCAGCAGTGAAGTCAGGGCTAGTCAGCCCCAGCATTTT.

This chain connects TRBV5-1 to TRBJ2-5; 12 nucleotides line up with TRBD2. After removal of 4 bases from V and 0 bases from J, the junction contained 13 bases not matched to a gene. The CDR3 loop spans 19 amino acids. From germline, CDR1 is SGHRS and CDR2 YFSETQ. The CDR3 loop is CASSRARLAGVPYQETQYF. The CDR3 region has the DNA TGCGCCAGCAGCCGCGCCAGACTAGCGGGGGTACCGTACCAAGAGACCCAGTACTTC.

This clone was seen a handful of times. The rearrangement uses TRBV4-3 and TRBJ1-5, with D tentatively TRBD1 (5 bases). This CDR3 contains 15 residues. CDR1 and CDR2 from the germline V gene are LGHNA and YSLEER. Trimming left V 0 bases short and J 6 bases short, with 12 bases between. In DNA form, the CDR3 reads TGCGCCAGCAGCCAAGATGTCGGGGGACCTCAGCCCCAGCATTTT. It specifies CASSQDVGGPQPQHF.

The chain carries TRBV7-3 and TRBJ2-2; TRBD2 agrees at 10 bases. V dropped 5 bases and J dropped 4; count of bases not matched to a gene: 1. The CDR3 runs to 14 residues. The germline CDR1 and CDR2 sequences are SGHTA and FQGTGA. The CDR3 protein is CASSRTSGTGELFF. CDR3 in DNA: TGTGCCAGCAGCCGGACTAGCGGCACCGGGGAGCTGTTTTTT.

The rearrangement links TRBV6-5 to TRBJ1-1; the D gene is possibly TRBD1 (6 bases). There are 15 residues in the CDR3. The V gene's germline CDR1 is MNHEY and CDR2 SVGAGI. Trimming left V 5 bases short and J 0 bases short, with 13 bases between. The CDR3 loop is CASSPGPGVNTEAFF. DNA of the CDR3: TGTGCCAGCAGTCCCGGTCCAGGGGTGAACACTGAAGCTTTCTTT.

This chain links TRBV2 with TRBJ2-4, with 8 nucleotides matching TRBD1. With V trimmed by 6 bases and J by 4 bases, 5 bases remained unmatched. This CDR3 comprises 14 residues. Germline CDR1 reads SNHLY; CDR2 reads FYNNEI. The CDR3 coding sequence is TGTGCCAGCAGCCTGACAGGGGATAAAAACATTCAGTACTTC. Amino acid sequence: CASSLTGDKNIQYF. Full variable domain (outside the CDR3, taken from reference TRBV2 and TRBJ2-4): EPEVTQTPSHQVTQMGQEVILRCVPISNHLYFYWYRQILGQKVEFLVSFYNNEISEKSEIFDDQFSVERPDGSNFTLKIRSTKLEDSAMYFCASSLTGDKNIQYFGAGTRLSVL.

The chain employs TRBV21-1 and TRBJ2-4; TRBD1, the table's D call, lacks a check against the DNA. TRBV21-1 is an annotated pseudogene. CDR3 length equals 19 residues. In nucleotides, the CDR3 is TGTGCCAGCAGCAAAAAGACAGGGGGCGCGTCTTTAGCCAAAAACATTCAGTACTTC. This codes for CASSKKTGGASLAKNIQYF.

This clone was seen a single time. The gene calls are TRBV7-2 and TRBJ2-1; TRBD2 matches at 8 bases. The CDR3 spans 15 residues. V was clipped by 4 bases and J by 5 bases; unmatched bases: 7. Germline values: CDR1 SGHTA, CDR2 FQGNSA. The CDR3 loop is CASSSRGTRDNEQFF. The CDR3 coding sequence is TGTGCCAGCAGCTCACGGGGGACTAGGGACAATGAGCAGTTCTTC.

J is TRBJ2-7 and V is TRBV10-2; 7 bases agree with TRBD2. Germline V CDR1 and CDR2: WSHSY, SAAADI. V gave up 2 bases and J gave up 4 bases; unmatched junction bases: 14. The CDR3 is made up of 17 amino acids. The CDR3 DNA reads TGCGCCAGCAGTGAGGGGAGCGCAGGGAGGGTCGGGTACGAGCAGTACTTC. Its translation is CASSEGSAGRVGYEQYF.

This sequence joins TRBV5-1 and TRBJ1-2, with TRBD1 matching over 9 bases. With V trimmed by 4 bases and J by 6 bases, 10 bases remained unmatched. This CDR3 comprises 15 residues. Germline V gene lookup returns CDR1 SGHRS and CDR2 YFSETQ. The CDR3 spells CASSVGTGSRDGYTF. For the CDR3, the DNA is TGCGCCAGCAGCGTAGGGACAGGGTCACGGGATGGCTACACCTTC.

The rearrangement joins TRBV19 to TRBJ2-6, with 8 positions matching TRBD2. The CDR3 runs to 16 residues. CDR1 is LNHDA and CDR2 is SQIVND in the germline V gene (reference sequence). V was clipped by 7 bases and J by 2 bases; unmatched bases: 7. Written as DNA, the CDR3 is TGTGCCAGTAAGGCGGGGGGCGAACCTGGGGCCAACGTCCTGACTTTC. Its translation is CASKAGGEPGANVLTF.

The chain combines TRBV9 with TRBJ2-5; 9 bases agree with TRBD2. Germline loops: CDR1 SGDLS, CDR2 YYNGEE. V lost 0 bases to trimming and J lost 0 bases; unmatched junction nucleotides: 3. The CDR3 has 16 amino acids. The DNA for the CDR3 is TGTGCCAGCAGCGTAGGACTAGCGGACAACCAAGAGACCCAGTACTTC. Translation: CASSVGLADNQETQYF.

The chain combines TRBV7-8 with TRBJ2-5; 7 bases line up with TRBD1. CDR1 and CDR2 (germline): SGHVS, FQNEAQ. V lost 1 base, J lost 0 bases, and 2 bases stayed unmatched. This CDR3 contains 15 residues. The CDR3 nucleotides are TGTGCCAGCAGCTTAGAGGGACAGAACCAAGAGACCCAGTACTTC. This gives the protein CASSLEGQNQETQYF.

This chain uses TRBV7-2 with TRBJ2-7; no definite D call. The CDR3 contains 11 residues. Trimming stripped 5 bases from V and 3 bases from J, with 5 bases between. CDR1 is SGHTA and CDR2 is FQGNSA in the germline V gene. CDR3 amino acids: CASSLYYEQYF. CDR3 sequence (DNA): TGTGCCAGCAGCCTATACTACGAGCAGTACTTC.

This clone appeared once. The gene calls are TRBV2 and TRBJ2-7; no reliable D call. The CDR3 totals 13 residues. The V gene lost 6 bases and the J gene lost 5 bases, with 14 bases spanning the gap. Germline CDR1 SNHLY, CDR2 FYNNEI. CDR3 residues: CASRIRRWDEQYF. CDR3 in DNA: TGTGCCAGCAGGATAAGGAGATGGGACGAGCAGTACTTC.

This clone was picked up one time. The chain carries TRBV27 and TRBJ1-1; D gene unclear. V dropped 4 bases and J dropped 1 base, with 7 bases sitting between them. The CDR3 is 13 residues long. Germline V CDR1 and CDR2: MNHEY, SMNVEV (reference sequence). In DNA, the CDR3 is TGTGCCAGCAGTTCGCAGGCGAACACTGAAGCTTTCTTT. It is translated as CASSSQANTEAFF.

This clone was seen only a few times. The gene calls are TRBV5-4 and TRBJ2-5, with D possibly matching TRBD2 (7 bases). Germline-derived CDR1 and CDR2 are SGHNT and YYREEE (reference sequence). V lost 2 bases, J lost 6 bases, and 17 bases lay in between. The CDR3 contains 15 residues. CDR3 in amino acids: CASSLTRGAGQTQYF. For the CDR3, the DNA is TGTGCCAGCAGCTTAACCAGGGGAGCGGGACAGACCCAGTACTTC. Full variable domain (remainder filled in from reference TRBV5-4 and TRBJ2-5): ETGVTQSPTHLIKTRGQQVTLRCSSQSGHNTVSWYQQALGQGPQFIFQYYREEENGRGNFPPRFSGLQFPNYSSELNVNALELDDSALYLCASSLTRGAGQTQYFGPGTRLLVL.

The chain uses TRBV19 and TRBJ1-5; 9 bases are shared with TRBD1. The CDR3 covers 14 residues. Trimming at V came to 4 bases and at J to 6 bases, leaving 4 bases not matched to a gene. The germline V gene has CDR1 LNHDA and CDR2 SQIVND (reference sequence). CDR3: CASSTTGGSQPQHF. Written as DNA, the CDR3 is TGTGCCAGTAGTACTACAGGGGGCAGTCAGCCCCAGCATTTT.

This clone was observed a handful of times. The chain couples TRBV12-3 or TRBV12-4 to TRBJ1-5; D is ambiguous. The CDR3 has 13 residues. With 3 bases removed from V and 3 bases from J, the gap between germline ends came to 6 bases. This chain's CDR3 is CASSLAHNQPQHF. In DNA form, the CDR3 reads TGTGCCAGCAGTTTGGCACACAATCAGCCCCAGCATTTT.

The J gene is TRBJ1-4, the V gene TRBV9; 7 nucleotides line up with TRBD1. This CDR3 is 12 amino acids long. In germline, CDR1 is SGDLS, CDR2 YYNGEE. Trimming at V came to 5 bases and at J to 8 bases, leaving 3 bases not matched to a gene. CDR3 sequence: CASSPGGEKLFF. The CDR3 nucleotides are TGTGCCAGCAGTCCAGGGGGGGAAAAACTGTTTTTT.

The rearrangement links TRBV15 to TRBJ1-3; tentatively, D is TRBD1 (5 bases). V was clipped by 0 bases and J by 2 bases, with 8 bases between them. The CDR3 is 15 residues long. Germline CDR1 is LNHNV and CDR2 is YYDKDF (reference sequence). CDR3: CATSRDSGAGNTIYF. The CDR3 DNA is TGTGCCACCAGCAGAGATTCGGGGGCTGGAAACACCATATATTTT.

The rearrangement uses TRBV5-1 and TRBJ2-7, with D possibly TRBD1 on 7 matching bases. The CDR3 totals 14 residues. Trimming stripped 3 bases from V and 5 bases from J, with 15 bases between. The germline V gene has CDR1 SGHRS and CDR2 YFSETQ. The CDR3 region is CASSSGGGRNEQYF. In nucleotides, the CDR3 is TGCGCCAGCAGCTCAGGAGGGGGCCGCAACGAGCAGTACTTC.

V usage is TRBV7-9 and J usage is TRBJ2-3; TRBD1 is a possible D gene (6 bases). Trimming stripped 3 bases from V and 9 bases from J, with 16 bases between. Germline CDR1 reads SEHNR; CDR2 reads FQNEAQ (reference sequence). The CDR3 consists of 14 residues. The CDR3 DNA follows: TGTGCCAGCAGCTTTTCCGGGGCCCAGGGGACGCAGTATTTT. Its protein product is CASSFSGAQGTQYF.

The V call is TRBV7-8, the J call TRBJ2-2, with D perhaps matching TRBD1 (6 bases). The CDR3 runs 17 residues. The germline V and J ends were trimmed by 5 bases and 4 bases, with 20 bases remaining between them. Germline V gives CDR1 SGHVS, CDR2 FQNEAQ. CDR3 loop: CASSHTPGTQFTGELFF. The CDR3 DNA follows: TGTGCCAGCAGCCATACCCCCGGGACACAATTCACCGGGGAGCTGTTTTTT.

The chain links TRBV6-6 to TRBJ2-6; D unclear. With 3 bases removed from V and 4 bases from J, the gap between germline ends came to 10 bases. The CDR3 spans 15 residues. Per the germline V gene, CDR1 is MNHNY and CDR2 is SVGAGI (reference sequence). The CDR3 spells CASSYNTRGANVLTF. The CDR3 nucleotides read TGTGCCAGCAGTTATAATACGCGGGGGGCCAACGTCCTGACTTTC.